Below, one TCR beta chain is given with its context. It has no known antigen specificity. There are no base qualities to consult, and no much larger clone falls within one base. Receptor libraries were prepared by RT-PCR. The instrument was an Illumina HiSeq 2500. TCRdb took the public reads, trimmed them with fastp at Q25, ran MiXCR for clone calling and kept in-frame beta chains. One record per CDR3 amino acid sequence lists the most common genes and DNA. This sample comprises a few hundred thousand distinct CDR3 sequences, around 15% of them detected only once. The biggest ten clones account for over 8.5% of the sample. The data originate from a study of response to subunit inactivated influenza vaccine (dated by TCRdb to between 2017 and 2018). Study-level background: Deep quantitative T cell receptor repertoire profiling was used in the study to track responses to a trivalent subunit inactivated influenza vaccine.

Findings and caveats that apply to the study as a whole: According to the authors, only a limited number of new T cells may be recruited by each seasonal influenza vaccination.

The sequence was obtained from a man aged 45-60 years who received an inactivated influenza vaccine. Donor details come from another sample of the same person, matched by shared clones. The source material was PBMCs from blood, sampled approximately 13 days after vaccination.

At the DNA level, the sequence is TGCGCCAGCAGCCAAGGGTGGGCGCGGGGTAACACTGAAGCTTTCTTT. Translation gives CASSQGWARGNTEAFF. The sequence is built from TRBV4-1 and TRBJ1-1; the D gene identity is not certain. The CDR3 holds 16 amino acids from the cysteine to the phenylalanine. The DNA shown is the 48-base CDR3, in frame from base 1. V drops 1 base and J drops 2 bases, leaving 14 bases in between. The germline V gene yields MGHRA for CDR1 and YSYEKL for CDR2.